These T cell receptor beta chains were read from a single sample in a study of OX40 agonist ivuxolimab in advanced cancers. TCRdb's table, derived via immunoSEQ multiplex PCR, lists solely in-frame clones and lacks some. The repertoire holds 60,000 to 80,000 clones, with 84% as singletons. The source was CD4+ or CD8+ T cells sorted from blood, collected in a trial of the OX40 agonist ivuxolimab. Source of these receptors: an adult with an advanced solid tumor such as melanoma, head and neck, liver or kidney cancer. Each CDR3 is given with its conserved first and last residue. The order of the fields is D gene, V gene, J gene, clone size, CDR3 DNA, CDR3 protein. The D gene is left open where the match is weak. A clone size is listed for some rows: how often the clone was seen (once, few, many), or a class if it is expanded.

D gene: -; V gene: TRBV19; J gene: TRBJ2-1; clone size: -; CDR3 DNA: TGTGCCAGTAGTCCCGGCGCCCTGGGGAGATACAATGAGCAGTTCTTC; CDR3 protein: CASSPGALGRYNEQFF
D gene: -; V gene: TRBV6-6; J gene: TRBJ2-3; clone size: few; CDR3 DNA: TGTGCCAGCAGTTCCAGGTCCCCCCTTGGCACAGATACGCAGTATTTT; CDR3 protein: CASSSRSPLGTDTQYF
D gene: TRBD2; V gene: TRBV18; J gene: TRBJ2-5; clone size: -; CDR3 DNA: TGTGCCAGCTCACCAGTAGCGGGAGGAAGGGAGACCCAGTACTTC; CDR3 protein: CASSPVAGGRETQYF
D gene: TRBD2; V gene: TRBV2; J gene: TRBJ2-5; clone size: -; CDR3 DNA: TGTGCCAGCGCGGTAGCGGGATCTGAAGAGACCCAGTACTTC; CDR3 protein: CASAVAGSEETQYF
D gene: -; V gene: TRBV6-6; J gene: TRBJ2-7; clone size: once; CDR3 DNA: TGTGCCAGCAGTTACTCGCATCTAGGATTCGACGAGCAGTACTTC; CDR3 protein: CASSYSHLGFDEQYF
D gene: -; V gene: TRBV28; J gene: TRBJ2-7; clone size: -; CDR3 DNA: TGTGCCAGCACGATCCCAGGGGCGGGCTCCTACGAGCAGTACTTC; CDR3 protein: CASTIPGAGSYEQYF
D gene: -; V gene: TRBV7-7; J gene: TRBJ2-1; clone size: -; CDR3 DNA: TGTGCTAGCAGTCCCGCGTCGGGGTCCTACAATGAGCAGTTCTTC; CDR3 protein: CASSPASGSYNEQFF
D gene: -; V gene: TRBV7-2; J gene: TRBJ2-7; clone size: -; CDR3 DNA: TGTGCCAGCAGCTTAGTTCCAGCGGAGTACGAGCAGTACTTC; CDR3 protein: CASSLVPAEYEQYF
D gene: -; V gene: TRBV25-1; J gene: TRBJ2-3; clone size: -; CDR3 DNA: TGTGCCAGCAGTGGCTCTCTAGGGGTCACAGATACGCAGTATTTT; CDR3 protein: CASSGSLGVTDTQYF
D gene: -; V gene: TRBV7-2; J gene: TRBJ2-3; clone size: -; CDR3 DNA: TGTGCCAGCAGCGAGACAGGAGATACGCAGTATTTT; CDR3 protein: CASSETGDTQYF
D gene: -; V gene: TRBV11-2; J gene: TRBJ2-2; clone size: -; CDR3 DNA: TGTGCCAGCAGCTTAGGCGGGCTCACCGGGGAGCTGTTTTTT; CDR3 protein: CASSLGGLTGELFF
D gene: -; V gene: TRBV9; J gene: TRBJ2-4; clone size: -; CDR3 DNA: TGTGCCAGCAGCGTAGGTCCGGGTTTAGCCAAAAACATTCAGTACTTC; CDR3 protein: CASSVGPGLAKNIQYF
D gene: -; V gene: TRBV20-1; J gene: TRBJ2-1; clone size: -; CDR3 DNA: TGCAGTGCTACCTCCTACAATGAGCAGTTCTTC; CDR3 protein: CSATSYNEQFF
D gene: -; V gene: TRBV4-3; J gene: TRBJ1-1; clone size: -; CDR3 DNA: TGCGCCAGCAGCCAGAACCAGGGTTACACTGAAGCTTTCTTT; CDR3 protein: CASSQNQGYTEAFF
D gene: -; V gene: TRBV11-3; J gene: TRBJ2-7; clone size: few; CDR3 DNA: TGTGCCAGCAGCTTAGGCCCAGGGCGCGAGCAGTACTTC; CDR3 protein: CASSLGPGREQYF
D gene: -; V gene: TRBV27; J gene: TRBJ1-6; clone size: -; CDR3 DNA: TGTGCCAGCAGTTTTTCACCCGCGGATGTTAATAATTCACCCCTCCACTTT; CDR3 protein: CASSFSPADVNNSPLHF
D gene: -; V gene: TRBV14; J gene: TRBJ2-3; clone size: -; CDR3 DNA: TGTGCCAGCAGCCCTACATACAGGACCACAGATACGCAGTATTTT; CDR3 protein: CASSPTYRTTDTQYF
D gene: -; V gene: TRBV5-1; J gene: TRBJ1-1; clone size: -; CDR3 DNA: TGCGCCAGATATCGGGGAGGGGGAGGGTTGGAGCTGAACACTGAAGCTTTCTTT; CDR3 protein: CARYRGGGGLELNTEAFF
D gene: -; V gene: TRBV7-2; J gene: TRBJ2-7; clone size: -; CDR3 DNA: TGTGCCAGCAGCGCTAAACGTGAAGGGGGGGTCCTAAGGCGCTACTTC; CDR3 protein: CASSAKREGGVLRRYF
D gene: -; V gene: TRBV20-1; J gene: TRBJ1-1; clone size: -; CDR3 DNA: TGCAGTGCTAGGGGGGACTCCGAAGCTTTCTTT; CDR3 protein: CSARGDSEAFF
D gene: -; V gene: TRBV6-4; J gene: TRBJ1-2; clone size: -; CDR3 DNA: TGTGCCAGCAGTGACTCGACCGACTATGGCTACACCTTC; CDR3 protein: CASSDSTDYGYTF
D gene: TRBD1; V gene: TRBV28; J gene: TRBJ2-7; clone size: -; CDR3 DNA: TGTGCCAGCAGAACAGGGGGCGCATTAGGCGAGCAGTACTTC; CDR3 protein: CASRTGGALGEQYF
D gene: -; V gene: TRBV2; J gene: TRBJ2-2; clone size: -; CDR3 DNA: TGTGCCAGCAGTCTTATACAAGGAACCGGGGAGCTGTTTTTT; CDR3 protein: CASSLIQGTGELFF
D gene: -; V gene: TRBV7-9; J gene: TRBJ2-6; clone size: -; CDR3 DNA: TGTGCCAGCAGCCAGCACAGGGCGGCAGGGGCCAACGTCCTGACTTTC; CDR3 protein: CASSQHRAAGANVLTF
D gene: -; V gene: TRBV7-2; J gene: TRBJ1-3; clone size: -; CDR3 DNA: TGTGCCAGCAGCTTAGTTGGAAGGGGGACTGGAAACACCATATATTTT; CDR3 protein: CASSLVGRGTGNTIYF
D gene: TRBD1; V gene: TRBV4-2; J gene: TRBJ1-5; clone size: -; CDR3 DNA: TGTGCCAGCAGCCTTGGGACAGTAAATCAGCCCCAGCATTTT; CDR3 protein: CASSLGTVNQPQHF
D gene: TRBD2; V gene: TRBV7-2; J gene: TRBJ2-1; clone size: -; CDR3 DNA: TGTGCCAGCAGAACTAGCGGGACGAATGAGCAGTTCTTC; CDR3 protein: CASRTSGTNEQFF
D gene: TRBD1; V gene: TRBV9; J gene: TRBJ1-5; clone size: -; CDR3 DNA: TGTGCCAGCAGCGAAGGGACAGGGGGCAATCAGCCCCAGCATTTT; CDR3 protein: CASSEGTGGNQPQHF
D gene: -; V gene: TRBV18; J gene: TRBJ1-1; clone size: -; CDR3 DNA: TGTGCCAGCTCACCACCGAGTAAGACAGGTCTAGCTTTCTTT; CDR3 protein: CASSPPSKTGLAFF
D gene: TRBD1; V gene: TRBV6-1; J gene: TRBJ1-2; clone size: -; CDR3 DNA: TGTGCCAGCAGTGAAGCGGTCTGGGACAGGGGTGCCTACACCTTC; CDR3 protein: CASSEAVWDRGAYTF
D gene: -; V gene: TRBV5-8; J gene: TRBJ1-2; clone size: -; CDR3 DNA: TGTGCCAGCAGCTTGCCTGACGGAAATCGAAGGTATGGCTACACCTTC; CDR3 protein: CASSLPDGNRRYGYTF
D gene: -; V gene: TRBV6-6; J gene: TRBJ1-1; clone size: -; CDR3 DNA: TGTGCCAGCAGTTACTTCCTGGGCTCTGGGTCTTTCTTT; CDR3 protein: CASSYFLGSGSFF
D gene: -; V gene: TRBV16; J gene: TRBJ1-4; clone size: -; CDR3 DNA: TGTGCCAGCAGCTTCACGTCCCCCGGGAGCTCTCCTGAAAAACTGTTTTTT; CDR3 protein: CASSFTSPGSSPEKLFF
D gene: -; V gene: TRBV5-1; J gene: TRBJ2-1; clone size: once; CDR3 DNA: TGCGCCAGCACCTTGAAGGCTACGGGAAATGAGCAGTTCTTC; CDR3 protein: CASTLKATGNEQFF
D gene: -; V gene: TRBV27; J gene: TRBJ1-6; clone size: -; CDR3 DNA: TGTGCCAGCAGTTTATCTTCGGAGATTGGATCACCCCTCCACTTT; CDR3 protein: CASSLSSEIGSPLHF
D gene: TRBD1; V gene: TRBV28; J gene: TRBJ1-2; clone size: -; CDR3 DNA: TGTGCCAGCAGCGACAGGGGGCTATATGGCTACACCTTC; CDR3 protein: CASSDRGLYGYTF
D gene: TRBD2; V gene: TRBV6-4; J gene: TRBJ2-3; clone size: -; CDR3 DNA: TGTGCCAGCAGTGAAACTAGCGGCTTCACAGATACGCAGTATTTT; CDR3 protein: CASSETSGFTDTQYF
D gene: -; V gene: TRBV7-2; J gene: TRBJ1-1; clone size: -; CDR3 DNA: TGTGCCAGCAGCTTAGGAATCAGGGTGAACACTGAAGCTTTCTTT; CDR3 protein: CASSLGIRVNTEAFF
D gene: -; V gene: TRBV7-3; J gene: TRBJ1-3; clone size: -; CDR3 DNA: TGTGCCAGCAGCTTAGCTGGCCCTGGAAACACCATATATTTT; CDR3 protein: CASSLAGPGNTIYF
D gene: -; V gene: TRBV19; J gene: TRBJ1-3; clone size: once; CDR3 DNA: TGTGCCAGTAGTTACGCCGCTACAGGGACCGGAAACACCATATATTTT; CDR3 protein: CASSYAATGTGNTIYF
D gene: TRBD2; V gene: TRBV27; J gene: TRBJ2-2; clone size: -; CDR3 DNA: TGTGCCAGCAGGGGGACTAGCCGGAACACCGGGGAGCTGTTTTTT; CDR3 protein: CASRGTSRNTGELFF
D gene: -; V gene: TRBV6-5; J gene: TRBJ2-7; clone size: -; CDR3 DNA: TGTGCCAGCCGGGCGGGACTGATCGGCGAGCAGTACTTC; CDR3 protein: CASRAGLIGEQYF
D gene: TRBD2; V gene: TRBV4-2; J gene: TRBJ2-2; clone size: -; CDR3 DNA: TGTGCCAGCAGCCAAGAGGCAGCGGGGGCGAACACCGGGGAGCTGTTTTTT; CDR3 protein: CASSQEAAGANTGELFF
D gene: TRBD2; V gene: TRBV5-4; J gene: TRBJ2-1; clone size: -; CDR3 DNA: TGTGCCAGCAGCTTGGGGACTAGCGGTAATGAGCAGTTCTTC; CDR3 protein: CASSLGTSGNEQFF
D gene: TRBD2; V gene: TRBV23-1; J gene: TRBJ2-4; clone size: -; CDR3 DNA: TGCGCCAATCCGGGGGGGCATCCGGTCATTCAGTACTTC; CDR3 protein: CANPGGHPVIQYF
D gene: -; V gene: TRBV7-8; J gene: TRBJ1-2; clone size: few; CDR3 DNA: TGTGCCAGCAGCTCGAGGGCGGGGACGGCGGCCTATGGCTACACCTTC; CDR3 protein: CASSSRAGTAAYGYTF
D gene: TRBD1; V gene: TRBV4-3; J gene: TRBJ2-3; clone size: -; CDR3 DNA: TGCGCCAGCAGCCAAGGACTGACAGGGAGTTACACAGATACGCAGTATTTT; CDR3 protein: CASSQGLTGSYTDTQYF
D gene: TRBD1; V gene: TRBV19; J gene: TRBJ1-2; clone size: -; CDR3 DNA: TGTGCCAGTAGCCAGACAGGGGAGGCCAACTATGGCTACACCTTC; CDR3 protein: CASSQTGEANYGYTF
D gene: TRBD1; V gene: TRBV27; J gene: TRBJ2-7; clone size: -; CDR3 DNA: TGTGCCAGCAGTTTGTCCGGGACAGAACCCTACGAGCAGTACTTC; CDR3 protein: CASSLSGTEPYEQYF
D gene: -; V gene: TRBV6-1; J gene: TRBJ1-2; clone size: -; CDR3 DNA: TGTGCCAGCAGTGAAGCCCCTTCGAGAGGCTACACCTTC; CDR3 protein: CASSEAPSRGYTF
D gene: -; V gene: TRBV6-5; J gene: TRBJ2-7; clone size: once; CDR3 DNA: TGTGCCAGCAGCCGCATCTTAGCGTACGAGCAGTACTTC; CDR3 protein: CASSRILAYEQYF
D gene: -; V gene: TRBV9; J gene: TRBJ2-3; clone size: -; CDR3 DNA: TGTGCCAGCAGCGTAGCGGGCGGGGATACGCAGTATTTT; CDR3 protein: CASSVAGGDTQYF
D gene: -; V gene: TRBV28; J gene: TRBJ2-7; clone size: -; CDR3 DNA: TGTGCCAGCACCCTCGGGGAGGATGTCTACGAGCAGTACTTC; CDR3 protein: CASTLGEDVYEQYF
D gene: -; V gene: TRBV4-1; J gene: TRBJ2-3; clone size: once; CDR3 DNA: TGCGCCAGCAGCCGAAGGGACGGAAGCACAGATACGCAGTATTTT; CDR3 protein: CASSRRDGSTDTQYF